One sample yielded the 6 T cell receptor beta chains listed below, sequenced in a study of shared clonotypes between healthy human individuals. The method was immunoSEQ multiplex PCR; TCRdb's version includes in-frame clones alone and lacks a portion of them. The sample lists around 2.5 million clones, 80% to 95% occurring once. The sample taken for sequencing was naive CD4+ T cells from PBMCs. Subset indicated: CD45RA+ positively selected. These receptors were collected from a man between 18 and 35 years old in good health. Some clones in this sample may be carry-over from other donors' samples.

The chain uses TRBV5-1 and TRBJ2-4; 7 bases agree with TRBD1. Germline trimming cut 4 bases from V and 5 bases from J; bases unmatched to any gene: 6. Germline loops: CDR1 SGHRS, CDR2 YFSETQ. The CDR3 sequence is 14 residues long. The CDR3 is CASSPQRGQNIQYF. CDR3 nucleotide sequence: TGCGCCAGCAGCCCCCAGAGGGGGCAAAACATTCAGTACTTC.

V and J are TRBV7-2 and TRBJ2-5, with a possible D match to TRBD2 (6 bases). This CDR3 has 14 residues. Germline V gives CDR1 SGHTA, CDR2 FQGNSA. Trimming left V 6 bases short and J 5 bases short, with 16 bases between. CDR3 sequence: CASSRAGSRETQYF. CDR3 DNA sequence: TGTGCCAGCAGTCGGGCCGGGAGTAGGGAGACCCAGTACTTC.

The chain links TRBV27 to TRBJ1-3; D remains unclear. Germline V gene lookup returns CDR1 MNHEY and CDR2 SMNVEV (reference sequence). The CDR3 contains 14 residues. The V gene lost 3 bases and the J gene lost 0 bases, with 6 bases spanning the gap. This CDR3 reads CASSFGFSGNTIYF. Written as DNA, the CDR3 is TGTGCCAGCAGTTTCGGTTTCTCTGGAAACACCATATATTTT.

The chain carries TRBV5-1 and TRBJ2-2; possible D gene TRBD1, 5 bases. Trimming left V 7 bases short and J 3 bases short, with 13 bases between. The CDR3 is 14 residues long. Germline assignment: CDR1 SGHRS and CDR2 YFSETQ. The CDR3 is CASGSTGDTGELFF. CDR3 coding DNA: TGCGCCAGCGGATCCACAGGCGACACCGGGGAGCTGTTTTTT. The full variable domain, rest sourced from reference TRBV5-1 and TRBJ2-2, is KAGVTQTPRYLIKTRGQQVTLSCSPISGHRSVSWYQQTPGQGLQFLFEYFSETQRNKGNFPGRFSGRQFSNSRSEMNVSTLELGDSALYLCASGSTGDTGELFFGEGSRLTVL.

The rearrangement joins TRBV28 to TRBJ2-7; no definite D call. Trimming left V 8 bases short and J 3 bases short, with 8 bases between. This CDR3 has 11 residues. From germline, CDR1 is MDHEN and CDR2 SYDVKM. The CDR3 region is CASGPNYEQYF. The CDR3 nucleotides read TGTGCCAGCGGACCGAACTACGAGCAGTACTTC. Together with reference TRBV28 and TRBJ2-7, the CDR3 gives the full variable domain: DVKVTQSSRYLVKRTGEKVFLECVQDMDHENMFWYRQDPGLGLRLIYFSYDVKMKEKGDIPEGYSVSREKKERFSLILESASTNQTSMYLCASGPNYEQYFGPGTRLTVT.

The sample holds one count of this clone. This rearrangement joins TRBV5-4 to TRBJ2-1; D might be TRBD1 or TRBD2, each matching 5 bases. The germline V gene encodes CDR1 SGHNT and CDR2 YYREEE (reference sequence). With 0 bases removed from V and 7 bases from J, the gap between germline ends came to 14 bases. The CDR3 totals 15 residues. The CDR3 DNA is TGTGCCAGCAGCTTGGCCGGGACGGGGTGGAATGAGCAGTTCTTC. This encodes CASSLAGTGWNEQFF.